Below, one T cell receptor (beta chain) is given with its context. Its antigen is not known. Stimulation used 8.5 to 10 ug/mL lysate from CMV-infected fibroblasts. Memory cells lacking CD40L and CD69 with high CD45RO were sorted. Trimming left V 5 bases short and J 0 bases short, with 12 bases between. The CDR3 has 15 residues. Germline V gene lookup returns CDR1 MDHEN and CDR2 SYDVKM. The data were obtained in a study of persistence of HIV-infected CD4 T cells. Overall study findings and caveats: Antigen-responding cells were enriched for degenerate expanded CDR3beta sequences.

The libraries were made with immunoSEQ version 4 in survey mode. Generated by immunoSEQ multiplex PCR, the TCRdb table keeps only in-frame clones and is missing some. The repertoire holds tens of thousands of clones, with more than 75% as singletons. The starting material was CD4+ T cells sorted from PBMCs after approximately 18-hour stimulation, obtained from a patient who received antiretroviral therapy. The J gene is TRBJ2-3, the V gene TRBV28, with a possible D match to TRBD1 (6 bases). This TCR was sampled from an adult woman with HIV who was CMV-seropositive. The CDR3 DNA sequence: TGTGCCAGCAGTCTCGGACAGCTAAGCACAGATACGCAGTATTTT. Protein sequence: CASSLGQLSTDTQYF. The full variable domain, completed using reference TRBV28 and TRBJ2-3, is DVKVTQSSRYLVKRTGEKVFLECVQDMDHENMFWYRQDPGLGLRLIYFSYDVKMKEKGDIPEGYSVSREKKERFSLILESASTNQTSMYLCASSLGQLSTDTQYFGPGTRLTVL.